This T cell receptor (beta chain) was sequenced during a study of breast tumors, draining lymph nodes, adjacent tissues. Findings of the study overall: Tumor T cell lymph node origin was a supported hypothesis, not proven.

Regarding this clonotype: The antigen is not known. A much larger clone lies a single base off, so this may be a read error.

Looked up from germline, CDR1 is DFQATT and CDR2 is SNEGSKA (reference sequence). This CDR3 comprises 13 residues. TCRdb called the multiplex PCR reads again in MiXCR, with one record for every CDR3 protein. The sample holds over 100,000 distinct CDR3 sequences, about 22% seen once. Samples came from axillary lymph nodes draining the breast cancer. The source material was axillary lymph node tissue. This sequence joins TRBV20-1 and TRBJ1-4, with no clear D. The sequence was obtained from a female donor with breast cancer. Some clones in this sample may be carry-over from other donors' samples. CDR3: CSASRGPDEQLFF. The CDR3 DNA reads as TGCAGTGCTAGCCGAGGTCCGGATGAACAACTGTTTTTT.